The entry below describes one T cell receptor (beta chain). Its antigen remains unidentified. The entry originates in a study of cytomegalovirus exposure and HLA in healthy donors. Study information: Inside one of the first data releases sat around 86 million unique TCRs taken from HLA-typed donors. Broader study findings: HLA alleles showed associations with 15,000 to 20,000 TCR beta sequences in a later analysis, at a 0.05 false discovery rate.

60 Vbeta and 13 Jbeta primers were used in PCR. Authors' processing steps: Some 9.9 million shared chains were among roughly 81 million unique TCR beta chains counted in a later analysis. TCRdb keeps only in-frame clones here, not all; method: immunoSEQ multiplex PCR. D and trimming were read from the DNA, whereas the V and J calls and clone size are those reported in that table. The repertoire consists of roughly 100,000 clones, with roughly 69% occurring once and the leading ten covering over 3.5%. The CDR3 is 14 residues long. Per the germline V gene, CDR1 is SGHRS and CDR2 is YFSETQ. Trimming cost V 0 bases and J 1 base, with 6 bases left between them.

The TCR sequence derives from a man aged 30 to 45 in good health and CMV-seropositive. Sequenced sample: PBMCs. V gene TRBV5-1 combines with J gene TRBJ2-3; maybe TRBD2 (6 bases). The CDR3: CASSLVAGTDTQYF. The CDR3 nucleotides are TGCGCCAGCAGCTTGGTAGCGGGCACAGATACGCAGTATTTT.